This is a list of T cell receptor beta chains from one sample in a study of radiotherapy plus CTLA-4 blockade in lung cancer. Sequencing was performed with immunoSEQ multiplex PCR; in TCRdb, only in-frame clones are kept and a portion is missing. The sample has some 15,000 clones; around 87% are singletons. The sample in question was peripheral blood, obtained from a patient treated with radiotherapy plus ipilimumab. The receptors shown here come from a human donor with non-small cell lung cancer that progressed on radiotherapy plus ipilimumab. Some clones in this sample may be carry-over from other donors' samples. Both conserved end residues are part of each CDR3. D genes are given only for firm matches. Where a row states a size, it is once, few, many or the class of an expanded clone; other rows omit it.

>NA|NA|TRBJ2-5|TRBV5-1
CASSVTGWETQYF
TGCGCCAGCAGCGTGACGGGTTGGGAGACCCAGTACTTC
>few|NA|TRBJ2-1|TRBV2
CATTEDSSSYNEQFF
TGTGCAACCACGGAGGACTCAAGCTCCTACAATGAGCAGTTCTTC
>NA|TRBD1|TRBJ1-2|TRBV5-1
CASTLGPLTGLYGYTF
TGCGCCAGCACCTTGGGGCCATTGACAGGGCTCTATGGCTACACCTTC
>NA|NA|TRBJ2-4|TRBV19
CASSPRGGAAKNIQYF
TGTGCCAGTAGTCCGAGAGGGGGAGCAGCCAAAAACATTCAGTACTTC
>NA|NA|TRBJ1-2|TRBV27
CASSLLRGSSGYTF
TGTGCCAGCAGCCTCCTCCGGGGAAGTAGTGGCTACACCTTC
>NA|NA|TRBJ1-1|TRBV5-5
CASSLRPGSRGVEAFF
TGTGCCAGCAGCTTACGACCGGGATCGCGGGGCGTTGAAGCTTTCTTT
>NA|TRBD1|TRBJ2-3|TRBV5-1
CASSLQDRTGDTQYF
TGCGCCAGCAGCCTCCAGGACAGGACGGGAGATACGCAGTATTTT
>NA|NA|TRBJ2-1|TRBV14
CASSQETGSNNEQFF
TGTGCCAGCAGCCAAGAGACAGGATCGAACAATGAGCAGTTCTTC
>NA|TRBD1|TRBJ2-1|TRBV2
CASSTMGQGSYNEQFF
TGTGCCAGCAGTACGATGGGACAGGGGTCCTACAATGAGCAGTTCTTC
>NA|TRBD1|TRBJ1-1|TRBV9
CASSVQQGYTEAFF
TGTGCCAGCAGCGTTCAACAGGGGTACACTGAAGCTTTCTTT
>NA|NA|TRBJ2-3|TRBV27
CASSYQGDTQYF
TGTGCCAGCAGTTACCAGGGGGATACGCAGTATTTT
>NA|NA|TRBJ2-3|TRBV5-1
CASSSDSWSTDTQYF
TGCGCCAGCAGCTCAGACAGTTGGAGCACAGATACGCAGTATTTT
>NA|NA|TRBJ2-1|TRBV10-3
CATRTEYNEQFF
TGTGCCACACGGACAGAATACAATGAGCAGTTCTTC
>few|TRBD2|TRBJ2-1|TRBV5-1
CASGLAGNDEQFF
TGCGCCAGCGGACTAGCGGGTAACGATGAGCAGTTCTTC
>NA|NA|TRBJ2-5|TRBV5-4
CASSLVRGTETQYF
TGTGCCAGCAGCTTGGTTCGGGGAACAGAGACCCAGTACTTC
>NA|TRBD1|TRBJ2-7|TRBV19
CASSTWTGYEQYF
TGTGCCAGTAGTACATGGACAGGGTACGAGCAGTACTTC
>NA|NA|TRBJ1-2|TRBV25-1
CASGHRGNYGYTF
TGTGCCAGCGGACACCGGGGGAACTATGGCTACACCTTC
>NA|NA|TRBJ1-6|TRBV2
CASSEGGRVFRLWNSPLHF
TGTGCCAGCAGTGAGGGAGGCAGGGTTTTTAGATTGTGGAATTCACCCCTCCACTTT
>NA|NA|TRBJ2-7|TRBV30
CAWSPGLVTYEQYF
TGTGCCTGGAGTCCGGGACTCGTCACCTACGAGCAGTACTTC
>NA|TRBD2|TRBJ2-2|TRBV27
CASSLALAGGPTGELFF
TGTGCCAGCAGTTTAGCGCTAGCGGGAGGGCCGACCGGGGAGCTGTTTTTT
>NA|NA|TRBJ1-2|TRBV14
CASSYRETYGYTF
TGTGCCAGCAGCTACAGGGAAACCTATGGCTACACCTTC
>once|NA|TRBJ2-3|TRBV9
CASSAPSLGTQYF
TGTGCCAGCAGCGCCCCTAGCTTAGGTACGCAGTATTTT
>NA|TRBD1|TRBJ1-1|TRBV27
CASRVTDRGQNTEAFF
TGTGCCAGCCGAGTGACCGACAGGGGGCAAAACACTGAAGCTTTCTTT
>NA|TRBD1|TRBJ2-1|TRBV10-3
CAISERQGSGNEQFF
TGTGCCATCAGTGAGCGACAGGGGAGCGGCAATGAGCAGTTCTTC
>NA|NA|TRBJ1-5|TRBV6-1
CAASKGEGNQPQHF
TGTGCCGCCAGCAAAGGGGAAGGCAATCAGCCCCAGCATTTT
>NA|TRBD1|TRBJ2-2|TRBV11-3
CASSHRDRGTGELFF
TGTGCCAGCAGCCACCGGGACAGGGGGACCGGGGAGCTGTTTTTT
>NA|NA|TRBJ1-1|TRBV9
CASSPGTTEAFF
TGTGCCAGCAGCCCTGGGACAACGGAAGCTTTCTTT
>once|NA|TRBJ2-1|TRBV7-3
CASSLSHSYNEQFF
TGTGCCAGCAGCTTAAGTCACTCCTACAATGAGCAGTTCTTC
>once|TRBD1|TRBJ1-2|TRBV9
CASSVADRSYGYTF
TGTGCCAGCAGCGTAGCGGACAGGAGTTATGGCTACACCTTC
>NA|TRBD1|TRBJ2-3|TRBV6-5
CASSLHNRGSTDTQYF
TGTGCCAGCAGTTTACATAACAGGGGTTCCACAGATACGCAGTATTTT
>NA|TRBD1|TRBJ1-2|TRBV6-1
CASRTRTGSNYGYTF
TGTGCCAGCAGGACTCGGACAGGGTCGAACTATGGCTACACCTTC
>NA|TRBD2|TRBJ2-5|TRBV4-2
CASSEKGLASQETQYF
TGTGCCAGCAGCGAAAAGGGACTAGCATCTCAAGAGACCCAGTACTTC
>NA|NA|TRBJ1-1|TRBV18
CASSPLVFTEAFF
TGTGCCAGCTCACCGTTAGTATTCACTGAAGCTTTCTTT
>NA|TRBD1|TRBJ2-7|TRBV7-7
CASSLGTENEQYF
TGTGCCAGCAGCCTCGGGACAGAAAACGAGCAGTACTTC
>NA|TRBD2|TRBJ2-3|TRBV5-1
CASSVPLAGGPDTQYF
TGCGCCAGCAGCGTCCCACTAGCGGGAGGGCCAGATACGCAGTATTTT
>NA|NA|TRBJ1-1|TRBV4-2
CASSPQQGRGNTEAFF
TGTGCCAGCAGCCCTCAGCAGGGGCGCGGGAACACTGAAGCTTTCTTT
>NA|NA|TRBJ2-7|TRBV27
CASSFFGGGDSYEQYF
TGTGCCAGCAGTTTTTTTGGCGGCGGGGACTCCTACGAGCAGTACTTC
>NA|NA|TRBJ1-2|TRBV5-6
CASSLYGAAGYTF
TGTGCCAGCAGCTTGTACGGAGCCGCTGGCTACACCTTC
>NA|NA|TRBJ2-3|TRBV18
CASSPRGADTDTQYF
TGTGCCAGCTCACCACGGGGAGCCGACACAGATACGCAGTATTTT
>NA|TRBD1|TRBJ2-5|TRBV9
CASSVGRGTGGAETQYF
TGTGCCAGCAGCGTGGGGAGAGGGACAGGGGGCGCGGAGACCCAGTACTTC
>NA|NA|TRBJ2-1|TRBV19
CASSIRGAYNEQFF
TGTGCCAGTAGTATCAGAGGAGCCTACAATGAGCAGTTCTTC
>NA|TRBD1|TRBJ2-7|TRBV9
CASSVGFGTVPYEQYF
TGTGCCAGCAGCGTAGGGTTTGGGACAGTCCCCTACGAGCAGTACTTC
>NA|NA|TRBJ1-2|TRBV19
CASSYGLTEGYTF
TGTGCCAGTAGTTACGGCTTAACGGAGGGCTACACCTTC
>NA|NA|TRBJ2-3|TRBV28
CASSAGPDTQYF
TGTGCCAGCAGCGCAGGGCCAGATACGCAGTATTTT
>NA|TRBD2|TRBJ2-1|TRBV7-8
CASSLGGSGFNEQFF
TGTGCCAGCAGCTTAGGCGGGAGCGGGTTCAATGAGCAGTTCTTC
>NA|TRBD2|TRBJ2-3|TRBV29-1
CSVQAGAGDTQYF
TGCAGCGTTCAGGCGGGAGCGGGAGATACGCAGTATTTT
>NA|TRBD2|TRBJ2-2|TRBV5-1
CASSSGLAGGPGTGELFF
TGCGCCAGCAGCTCTGGACTAGCGGGAGGGCCAGGCACCGGGGAGCTGTTTTTT
>NA|NA|TRBJ1-1|TRBV30
CAWRADSMNTEAFF
TGTGCCTGGAGGGCGGACAGCATGAACACTGAAGCTTTCTTT
>NA|NA|TRBJ1-1|TRBV10-1
CASSSTANTEAFF
TGCGCCAGCAGTTCCACAGCGAACACTGAAGCTTTCTTT
>NA|NA|TRBJ2-2|TRBV25-1
CASSVRGFDTGELFF
TGTGCCAGCAGTGTTCGGGGGTTTGACACCGGGGAGCTGTTTTTT
>NA|NA|TRBJ2-2|TRBV12-5
CASGLVTGLNTGELFF
TGTGCTAGTGGTTTGGTGACAGGCCTGAACACCGGGGAGCTGTTTTTT
>NA|TRBD2|TRBJ2-3|TRBV5-1
CASSPGTSGHSTDTQYF
TGCGCCAGCAGCCCCGGGACTAGCGGACACAGCACAGATACGCAGTATTTT
>NA|TRBD1|TRBJ2-1|TRBV7-2
CASSLGTGGIYEQFF
TGTGCCAGCAGCCTCGGGACAGGGGGCATCTATGAGCAGTTCTTC
>NA|NA|TRBJ1-5|TRBV21-1
CASSKGGQKELSNQPQHF
TGTGCCAGCAGCAAAGGGGGACAGAAGGAACTCAGCAATCAGCCCCAGCATTTT
>NA|TRBD1|TRBJ1-2|TRBV25-1
CASSEGRDRGLSGYTF
TGTGCCAGCAGTGAAGGGAGGGACAGGGGGCTGTCTGGCTACACCTTC